The sequence of this TCR beta chain was determined in a study of CD8+ T cells in alopecia areata (dated by TCRdb to about 2018). Some background on the complete study: Treated patients were enrolled in an open-label pilot trial of oral tofacitinib at 5 to 10 mg twice daily for moderate-to-severe alopecia areata. Tofacitinib was given for 6 to 18 months, followed by 6 months of follow-up off drug to assess delayed response and recurrence. The SALT score, which quantifies the percentage of affected scalp surface area, was used to measure disease severity in treated patients. To study T cell clonal expansion in alopecia areata, the researchers applied high-throughput TCRbeta sequencing to both the C3H/HeJ mouse model and human patients. On the human side, TCRbeta sequencing was run on scalp tissue and on sorted CD4+ and CD8+ peripheral blood T cells from healthy controls and from alopecia areata patients with either patchy or totalis/universalis disease. Patients on tofacitinib were biopsied at baseline and after 4 and 24 weeks of treatment, and several of the patients also had a later scalp biopsy. Clonality in the scalp was compared among normal scalp (n=4), patchy alopecia areata scalp (n=8), and alopecia totalis/universalis scalp (n=8). RNA came from the PAXgene miRNA kit for fixed scalp, the miRNeasy kit for PBMCs, and the RNeasy kit for mouse skin. Amplification of TCRbeta CDR3 regions was done by immunoSEQ multiplex PCR using 35 Vbeta forward primers and 13 Jbeta reverse primers.

Library preparation was by the immunoSEQ multiplex PCR assay. For TCR sequencing, RNA was extracted from every sample and reverse transcribed into cDNA to serve as template. First-strand cDNA was synthesized using SuperScript III with a 2:1 mix of oligo-dT and random hexamers. A synthetic immune receptor repertoire was used to measure amplification bias, and any remaining bias was corrected computationally. Per the source publication's procedure: Raw reads were preprocessed for error removal, and CDR3 was defined according to IMGT conventions as running from the conserved cysteine to phenylalanine. Clonality was computed by normalizing Shannon entropy by log2 of the number of productive unique TCRs and subtracting the result from 1. Whether scalp clones were CD4 or CD8 was inferred by matching scalp TCRbeta sequences against CD4 and CD8 repertoires sorted from blood. TCRdb provides this immuneACCESS table in a form limited to in-frame rearrangements. Some clones are lacking; in checked studies, under half of them reflect an unresolved V gene, and why the rest are absent is not known. V, J and clone size derive from that table, while D and trimming were established from the DNA sequence. The sample data list 250,000 to 300,000 clones, and more than 45% of these were observed just once. The biggest ten clones account for less than 2% of the sample.

Measured from the cysteine to the phenylalanine, the CDR3 is 15 residues long. Only the CDR3 region is kept as DNA, spanning 45 bases read in frame from base 1. V gives up 4 bases and J gives up 2 bases, and the segment between their germline ends measures 15 bases. In the germline V gene, CDR1 corresponds to SGHRS and CDR2 to YFSETQ. General conclusions and limits of the study: Compared with normal scalp, lesional scalp had higher clonality and more expanded CD8+ clones, particularly in alopecia totalis/universalis, a pattern that suggests antigenic drive. Many expanded lesional clones were found to persist in scalp and blood during tofacitinib treatment, and relapse after treatment cessation may be partly explained by this persistence. Scalp clonality and the number of expanded CD8+ clones among the top 100 scalp clones were significantly decreased by tofacitinib. TCR sequences shared between patients were less clear than in mice, possibly partly because of HLA diversity in the patient population. Scalp TCR repertoire analysis is complicated because resident alphabeta T cells in normal human skin are also sequenced, whereas mouse skin is dominated by gammadelta T cells. Because the treated cohort was small and had just a single nonresponder, larger studies are needed to establish links between baseline CD8+ expansion and response.

Reading the label with the study, this specimen's time point is: around 24 weeks on oral tofacitinib. The treatment or condition label for this specimen denotes: oral pan-JAK inhibitor, 5-10 mg twice daily. From alopecia areata patients, peripheral blood was collected along with lesional scalp punch biopsies. PBMCs were separated by density centrifugation and stained for CD3, CD4 and CD8, after which CD4+ and CD8+ T cells were sorted on a FACSAria. To note about this clone: Its antigen is not yet known. Qualities for individual bases were not recorded, and no much larger clone is one base off.

The V and J segments used are TRBV5-1 and TRBJ2-5; no D gene is confidently identified. Sequencing was performed on CD4+ T cells sorted from blood, taken at week 24, from a patient treated with tofacitinib. This clonotype was obtained from a human donor with alopecia areata. Read as DNA, the sequence is TGCGCCAGCAGCCCCGCTCCCGGCTATCAAGAGACCCAGTACTTC. The resulting protein is CASSPAPGYQETQYF.